The T cell receptor beta chain described here comes from a study of blood T cell repertoires in COVID-19. On the study more broadly: Samples came from the United States, Italy and Spain, spanning acute and convalescent COVID-19. The cDNA or gDNA used as material had been derived from T cells, B-cell-depleted T cells, or PBMCs.

This clone has just one count. Germline values: CDR1 MGHRA, CDR2 YSYEKL. The ends were cut back, 1 base at V and 4 bases at J, with 7 bases in the middle. This CDR3 contains 14 residues. Only in-frame clones appear in the TCRdb table, and some are missing; sequencing was by immunoSEQ multiplex PCR. In the table there are some 26,000 clones, about 89% of which are singletons. The source is a man between 70 and 80 years old with active COVID-19. The J gene is TRBJ2-2, the V gene TRBV4-1; D ambiguous. Sequencing input: peripheral blood. Written as DNA, the CDR3 is TGCGCCAGCAGCCAAGTTTCCGGCACCGGGGAGCTGTTTTTT. It translates to CASSQVSGTGELFF.